Given below is one T cell receptor beta chain in context. Its target is unknown. The entry originates in a study of T cells in localized non-small cell lung cancer. Trimming stripped 0 bases from V and 3 bases from J, with 13 bases between. The CDR3 length is 16 residues. The V gene's germline CDR1 is SGHKS and CDR2 YYEKEE (reference sequence). Study-level results: Because researchers sequenced only one region of the tumor, heterogeneity is still possible.

Clones were sequenced by immunoSEQ multiplex PCR, and TCRdb holds only the in-frame ones, with some missing. This table has tens of thousands of clones, 88% appearing once. J is TRBJ1-3 and V is TRBV5-5; D is unclear. This receptor was obtained from a woman between 40 and 69 years old with stage I lung adenocarcinoma. This specimen consisted of peripheral blood, obtained before any cancer treatment. CDR3 residues: CASSLDGGGFGNTIYF. In DNA form, the CDR3 reads TGTGCCAGCAGCTTGGATGGCGGAGGATTTGGAAACACCATATATTTT.